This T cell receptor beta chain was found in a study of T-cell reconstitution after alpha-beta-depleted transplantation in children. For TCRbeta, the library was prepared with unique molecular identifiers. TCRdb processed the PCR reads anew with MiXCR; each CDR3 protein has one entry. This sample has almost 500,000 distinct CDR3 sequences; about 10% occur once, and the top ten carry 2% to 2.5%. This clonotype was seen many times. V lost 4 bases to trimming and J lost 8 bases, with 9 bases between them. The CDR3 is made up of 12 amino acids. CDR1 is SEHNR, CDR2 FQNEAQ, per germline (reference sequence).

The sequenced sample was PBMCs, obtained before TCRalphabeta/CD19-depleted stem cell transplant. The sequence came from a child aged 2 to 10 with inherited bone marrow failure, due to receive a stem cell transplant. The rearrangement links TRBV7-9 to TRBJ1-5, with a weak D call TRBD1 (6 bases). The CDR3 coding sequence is TGTGCCAGCAGCTCAAGGGGGGAGCCCCAGCATTTT. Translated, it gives CASSSRGEPQHF.